This TCR beta chain was sequenced for a study of beta chain features in type 1 diabetes. The whole isolated RNA underwent reverse transcription, so sequencing captured expressed TCRB transcripts. Using immunoSEQ multiplex PCR, the repertoire was profiled, and TCRdb retains in-frame clones only, with some absent. This sample has fewer than 500,000 clones; 11% to 15% occur once, and the top ten carry roughly 0.038%. This clone was detected a few times. Trimming removed 10 bases from V and 7 bases from J, with 16 bases in between. The CDR3 is 13 residues long. In germline, CDR1 is MNHEY, CDR2 SVGAGI. This chain links TRBV6-5 with TRBJ2-2; D is unclear. The sequenced sample was naive CD4+ T cells from blood. The receptor was derived from a man in his thirties or forties in good health. The CDR3 region has the DNA TGTGCCACCTGGACGAGTGTCGGCGGGGAGCTGTTTTTT. Translating it yields CATWTSVGGELFF.